These T cell receptor beta chains were read from a single sample in a study of cytomegalovirus exposure and HLA in healthy donors. Generated by immunoSEQ multiplex PCR, the TCRdb table keeps only in-frame clones and is missing some. The table records about 140,000 clones, approximately 80% of them present only once. Sequencing was carried out using PBMCs. Receptors originate from a man aged 50-59 years in good health and CMV-seronegative. The conserved cysteine and the conserved F or W are not part of the CDR3 here. Size tells how often a clone was seen (once, few, many) or the class of an expanded clone, and some rows leave it out.

V,J,size,CDR3
TRBV5-1,TRBJ2-7,once,ASRASGYEQY
TRBV5-1,TRBJ2-2,NA,ASSWPGTGVTGELF
TRBV30,TRBJ2-2,NA,AWSWGPGELF
TRBV6-6,TRBJ1-4,NA,ASSYLGAGEKLF
TRBV6-5,TRBJ2-7,few,ASSPGQDRVYEQY
TRBV6-1,TRBJ2-1,NA,ASSDFQTGFNEQF
TRBV19,TRBJ1-5,NA,ASSRGGSLNQPQH
TRBV9,TRBJ2-7,NA,ASSTAPGLSYEQY
TRBV5-1,TRBJ2-7,NA,ASSLGAPGGPVEQY
TRBV5-6,TRBJ1-6,few,ASNGYNSPLH
TRBV30,TRBJ2-7,few,AWSTVEEQY
TRBV2,TRBJ1-2,few,ASSPEQGAYGYT
TRBV7-2,TRBJ1-1,NA,ASSPGRGLTEAF
TRBV5-1,TRBJ1-1,NA,ASSLTGGTEAF
TRBV6-1,TRBJ1-3,NA,ASSTGGLAGNTIY
TRBV5-4,TRBJ2-7,NA,ASSLDVGTGAYEQY
TRBV5-4,TRBJ1-2,NA,ASSSDRDDGYT
TRBV10-2,TRBJ2-3,NA,ASSDPSGSDIADTQY
TRBV2,TRBJ2-7,NA,ASSGAGLISYEQY
TRBV20-1,TRBJ1-1,NA,SAQGAPGAF
TRBV30,TRBJ1-1,NA,AWSSLLMSRSNTEAF
TRBV2,TRBJ2-7,few,ASSEGDRTKQY
TRBV28,TRBJ1-6,once,ASNPTTAIYNSPLH
TRBV5-1,TRBJ1-5,NA,ASSYTGRNQPQH
TRBV6-6,TRBJ2-7,NA,ASSSDTYEQY
TRBV2,TRBJ1-2,few,ASSPLGGYGYT
TRBV7-2,TRBJ2-7,NA,ASSYPGQGSEQY
TRBV7-9,TRBJ2-7,NA,ASSPRRGPAYEQY
TRBV5-4,TRBJ1-1,NA,ASSSIWATDTEAF
TRBV7-3,TRBJ2-6,few,ASSFSGANVLT
TRBV7-6,TRBJ1-2,NA,ASSQGTGGLNYGYT
TRBV28,TRBJ1-2,NA,ASSIGGNYGYT
TRBV28,TRBJ2-3,NA,ASSRTVPSTDTQY
TRBV6-5,TRBJ2-3,NA,ASRETSGSRNTQY
TRBV7-6,TRBJ2-3,NA,ASSLLAGESDTQY
TRBV6-6,TRBJ1-5,NA,ASSYSGQNNQPQH
TRBV5-1,TRBJ2-7,NA,ASSLGTSTYEQY
TRBV28,TRBJ2-3,NA,ASSLQGSTDTQY
TRBV19,TRBJ1-5,NA,ASSIGGTGQPQH
TRBV30,TRBJ1-2,few,AWSPGSSLAHGYT
TRBV28,TRBJ1-2,NA,ASSLPRGNYGYT
TRBV13,TRBJ2-2,NA,ASSPSPGELF
TRBV5-1,TRBJ2-2,NA,ASSGTGSGTGELF
TRBV4-2,TRBJ2-7,NA,ASSRLAGGSYEQY
TRBV9,TRBJ2-6,NA,ASSPQGGANVLT
TRBV7-2,TRBJ2-3,NA,ASRQDTDTQY